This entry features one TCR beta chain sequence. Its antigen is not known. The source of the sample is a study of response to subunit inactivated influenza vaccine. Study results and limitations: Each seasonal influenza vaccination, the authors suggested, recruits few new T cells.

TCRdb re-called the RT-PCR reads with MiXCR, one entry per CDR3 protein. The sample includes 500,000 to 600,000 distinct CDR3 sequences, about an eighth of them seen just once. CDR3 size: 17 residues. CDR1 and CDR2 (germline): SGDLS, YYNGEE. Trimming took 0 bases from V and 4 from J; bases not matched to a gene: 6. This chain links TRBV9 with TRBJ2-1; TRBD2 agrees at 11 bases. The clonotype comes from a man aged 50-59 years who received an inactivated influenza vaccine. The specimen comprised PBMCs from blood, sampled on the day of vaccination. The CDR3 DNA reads TGTGCCAGCAGCGTAGCTAGCGGGAGGCTCCTTTACAATGAGCAGTTCTTC. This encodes CASSVASGRLLYNEQFF.